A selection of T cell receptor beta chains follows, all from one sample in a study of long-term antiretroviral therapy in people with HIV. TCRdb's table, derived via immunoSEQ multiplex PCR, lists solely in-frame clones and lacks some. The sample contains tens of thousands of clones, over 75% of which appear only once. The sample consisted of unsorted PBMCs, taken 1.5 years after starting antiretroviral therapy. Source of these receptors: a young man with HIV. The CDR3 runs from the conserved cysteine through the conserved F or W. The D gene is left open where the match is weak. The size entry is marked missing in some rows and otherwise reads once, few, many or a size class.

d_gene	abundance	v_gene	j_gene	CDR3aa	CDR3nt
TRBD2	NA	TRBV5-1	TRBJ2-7	CASSLGLAGGEQYF	TGCGCCAGCAGCTTAGGACTAGCGGGAGGAGAGCAGTACTTC
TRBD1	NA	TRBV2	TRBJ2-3	CASRGGQVAYTQYF	TGTGCCAGCAGGGGCGGACAGGTAGCCTATACGCAGTATTTT
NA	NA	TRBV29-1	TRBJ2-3	CSVGRDPNTDTQYF	TGCAGCGTTGGCAGGGACCCGAACACAGATACGCAGTATTTT
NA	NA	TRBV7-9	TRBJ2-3	CASSLARGGNTDTQYF	TGTGCCAGCAGCTTAGCGCGGGGCGGGAACACAGATACGCAGTATTTT
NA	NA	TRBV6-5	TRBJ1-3	CASSYSGELSGNTIYF	TGTGCCAGCAGTTACTCGGGCGAACTATCTGGAAACACCATATATTTT
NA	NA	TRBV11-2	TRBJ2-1	CASSSILWAATDNEQFF	TGTGCCAGCAGCTCCATCCTCTGGGCGGCCACGGACAATGAGCAGTTCTTC
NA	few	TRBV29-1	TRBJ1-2	CSAKHTNYGYTF	TGCAGCGCAAAACACACTAACTATGGCTACACCTTC
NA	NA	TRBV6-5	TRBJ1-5	CASSSLGRGNQPQHF	TGTGCCAGCAGTTCCCTAGGACGGGGAAATCAGCCCCAGCATTTT
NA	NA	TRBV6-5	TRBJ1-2	CASSKQGYGYTF	TGTGCCAGCAGTAAGCAGGGATATGGCTACACCTTC
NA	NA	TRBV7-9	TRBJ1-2	CASSSRQINYGYTF	TGTGCCAGCAGCTCCCGACAAATTAACTATGGCTACACCTTC
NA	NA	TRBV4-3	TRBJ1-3	CASSQDMTAGNTIYF	TGCGCCAGCAGCCAAGATATGACAGCAGGAAACACCATATATTTT
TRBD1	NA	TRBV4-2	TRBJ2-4	CASSQPGTGWAKNIQYF	TGTGCCAGCAGCCAACCCGGGACAGGTTGGGCCAAAAACATTCAGTACTTC
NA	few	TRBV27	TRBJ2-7	CASSLSAGTEQYF	TGTGCCAGCAGTTTATCGGCAGGGACCGAGCAGTACTTC
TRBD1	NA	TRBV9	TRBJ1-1	CASSPRTGAATEAFF	TGTGCCAGCAGCCCCCGGACAGGGGCGGCCACTGAAGCTTTCTTT
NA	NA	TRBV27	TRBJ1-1	CASSLHNGGGEAFF	TGTGCCAGCAGTTTACACAACGGTGGGGGTGAAGCTTTCTTT
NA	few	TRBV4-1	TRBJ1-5	CASSQMEDQPQHF	TGCGCCAGCAGCCAGATGGAAGATCAGCCCCAGCATTTT
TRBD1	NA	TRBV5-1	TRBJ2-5	CASSTQTGQETQYF	TGCGCCAGCAGCACCCAGACAGGGCAGGAGACCCAGTACTTC
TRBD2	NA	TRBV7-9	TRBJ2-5	CASSLEAGPETQYF	TGTGCCAGCAGCTTAGAAGCGGGGCCGGAGACCCAGTACTTC
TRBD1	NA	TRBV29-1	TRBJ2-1	CSARKGASSYNEQFF	TGCAGCGCGAGAAAGGGGGCTAGCTCCTACAATGAGCAGTTCTTC
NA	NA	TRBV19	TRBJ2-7	CASSPQAGVGYEQYF	TGTGCCAGTAGTCCACAAGCCGGGGTGGGCTACGAGCAGTACTTC
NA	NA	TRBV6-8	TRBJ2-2	CASSIDSFGELFF	TGTGCCAGCAGTATCGACAGCTTTGGGGAGCTGTTTTTT
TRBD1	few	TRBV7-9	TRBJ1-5	CASSSYDDREGQHF	TGTGCCAGCAGCTCCTATGACGACAGGGAGGGCCAGCATTTT
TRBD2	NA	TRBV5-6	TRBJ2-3	CASSYRRTSGSSTDTQYF	TGTGCCAGCAGCTACCGTCGGACTAGCGGGAGTAGCACAGATACGCAGTATTTT
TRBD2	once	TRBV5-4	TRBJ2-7	CASSFGTSVGEQYF	TGTGCCAGCAGCTTTGGGACTAGCGTAGGGGAGCAGTACTTC
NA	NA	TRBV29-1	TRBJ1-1	CSVQGRSEAFF	TGCAGCGTTCAGGGGCGGTCTGAAGCTTTCTTT
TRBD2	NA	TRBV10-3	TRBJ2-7	CATSSTSGYEQYF	TGTGCCACCTCCTCGACTAGCGGATACGAGCAGTACTTC
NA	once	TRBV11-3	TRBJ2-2	CASSRESWTGELFF	TGTGCCAGCAGCAGGGAGTCCTGGACCGGGGAGCTGTTTTTT
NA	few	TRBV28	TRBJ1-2	CASSFDSIGYTF	TGTGCCAGCAGTTTTGACAGCATCGGCTACACCTTC
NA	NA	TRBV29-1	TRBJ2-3	CSYSGTAVYSTDTQYF	TGCAGCTATTCCGGGACCGCCGTTTATAGCACAGATACGCAGTATTTT
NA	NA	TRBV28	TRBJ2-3	CASKEGTDTQYF	TGTGCCAGCAAAGAGGGCACAGATACGCAGTATTTT
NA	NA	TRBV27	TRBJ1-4	CASSLSPFATNEKLFF	TGTGCCAGCAGTTTATCTCCCTTTGCAACTAATGAAAAACTGTTTTTT
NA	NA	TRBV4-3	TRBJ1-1	CASSQEVRGDTEAFF	TGCGCCAGCAGCCAAGAGGTAAGGGGGGACACTGAAGCTTTCTTT
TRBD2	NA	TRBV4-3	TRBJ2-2	CASSQLVSGSRPGELFF	TGCGCCAGCAGCCAGCTAGTTAGCGGGAGTCGTCCCGGGGAGCTGTTTTTT
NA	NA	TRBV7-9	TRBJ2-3	CASSFGPTDTQYF	TGTGCCAGCAGCTTCGGGCCCACAGATACGCAGTATTTT
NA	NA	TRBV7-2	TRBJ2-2	CASSFSGNTGELFF	TGTGCCAGCAGCTTTAGCGGGAACACCGGGGAGCTGTTTTTT
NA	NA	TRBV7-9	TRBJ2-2	CASSLVLGHLNTGELFF	TGTGCCAGCAGCTTAGTCTTGGGACATTTGAACACCGGGGAGCTGTTTTTT
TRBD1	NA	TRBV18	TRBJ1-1	CASSPPPGQKLNTEAFF	TGTGCCAGCTCACCCCCGCCGGGACAGAAGTTGAACACTGAAGCTTTCTTT
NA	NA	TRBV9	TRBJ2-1	CASSVGIGSYNEQFF	TGTGCCAGCAGCGTAGGTATAGGCTCCTACAATGAGCAGTTCTTC
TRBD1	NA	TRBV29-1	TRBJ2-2	CSVKTGGVGGELFF	TGCAGCGTTAAGACAGGGGGCGTTGGCGGGGAGCTGTTTTTT
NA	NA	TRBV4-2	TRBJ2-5	CASSQDWELETQYF	TGTGCCAGCAGCCAAGATTGGGAGTTGGAGACCCAGTACTTC
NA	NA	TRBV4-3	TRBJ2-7	CASSQGHLGLYEQYF	TGCGCCAGCAGCCAAGGGCATTTAGGGCTGTACGAGCAGTACTTC
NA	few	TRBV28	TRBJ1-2	CASSPAPGYLVGYTF	TGTGCCAGCAGTCCGGCGCCAGGGTACCTCGTTGGCTACACCTTC
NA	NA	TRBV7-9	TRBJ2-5	CASSKPYDEDQETQYF	TGTGCCAGCAGCAAACCCTATGATGAGGATCAAGAGACCCAGTACTTC
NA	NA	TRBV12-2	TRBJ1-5	CASRPLWALAQHF	TGTGCAAGTCGGCCGCTTTGGGCACTGGCCCAGCATTTT
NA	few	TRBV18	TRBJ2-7	CASSRTTTYEQYF	TGTGCCAGCTCACGGACAACCACCTACGAGCAGTACTTC
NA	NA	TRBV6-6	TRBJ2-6	CASSGGGSGANVLTF	TGTGCCAGCAGCGGGGGAGGTTCTGGGGCCAACGTCCTGACTTTC
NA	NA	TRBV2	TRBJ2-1	CASSVAGYNEQFF	TGTGCCAGCAGTGTAGCCGGCTACAATGAGCAGTTCTTC